The T cell receptor beta chain under discussion was sequenced for a study of cytomegalovirus exposure and HLA in healthy donors. Primers included in the PCR were 60 Vbeta and 13 Jbeta primers. The table came from immunoSEQ multiplex PCR; TCRdb's copy has only in-frame clones and leaves some out. The table records roughly 130,000 clones, 88% of them present only once. Study-level results: TCR beta sequences reportedly predicted most subjects' HLA-A and HLA-B alleles accurately. Later analysis suggested links between common viral pathogens and several top significant clusters. Most TCR sequences proved rare, with some public TCRs found in many donors.

The germline V gene encodes CDR1 LGHNA and CDR2 YNFKEQ. The CDR3 covers 13 residues. V shed 1 base and J shed 4 bases, with 8 bases lying between them. A note on this clone: Its antigen remains unknown.

The sequencing input was PBMCs. The TCR comes from a middle-aged woman in good health and CMV-seronegative. The rearrangement uses TRBV4-2 and TRBJ2-7, with D tentatively TRBD2 (5 bases). The CDR3 DNA sequence: TGTGCCAGCAGCCAAGGCTCGGGATACGAGCAGTACTTC. This encodes CASSQGSGYEQYF.